The 5 T cell receptor beta chains given below trace back to one sample, sequenced in a study of blood T cells in healthy people across ages. A sample-barcoded 5' primer and a J-beta primer mix were used in a second PCR of about 7 to 12 cycles. TCRdb reanalysed the 5' RACE reads using MiXCR and keeps one entry per CDR3 protein. In the table there are some 880,000 distinct CDR3 sequences, about 37% of which are singletons. The sample comprised blood. The receptors stem from a man younger than 35 in good health.

The V call is TRBV11-1, the J call TRBJ1-4, with 8 bases matching TRBD1. The J segment lost 6 bases and the V segment lost 4 bases, leaving 7 bases of the junction unmatched. The CDR3 is 15 amino acids. CDR1 and CDR2 from the germline V gene are SGHAT and FQDESV (reference sequence). In DNA form, the CDR3 reads TGTGCCAGCAGCTCTCGGACAGGGATGCATGAAAAACTGTTTTTT. This codes for CASSSRTGMHEKLFF.

The V call is TRBV6-2 or TRBV6-3, the J call TRBJ2-3; D is uncertain. Germline V lookup: CDR1 MNHEY, CDR2 SVGEGT. Trimming shortened V by 8 bases and J by 0 bases, and 9 bases separated the two germline ends. The CDR3 totals 13 residues. The DNA of the CDR3 is TGTGCCAGCCAGGACGGAAGCACAGATACGCAGTATTTT. This translates into CASQDGSTDTQYF.

This chain joins TRBV12-3 or TRBV12-4 and TRBJ2-7; D may be TRBD2 (5 bases). Gene TRBJ2-5 matches the end of the DNA better, so the J call may be wrong. This CDR3 is 13 amino acids long. CDR3 in DNA: TGTGCCAGCAGTCCCTCGGGGTTTGAGACCCAGTACTTC. Translated: CASSPSGFETQYF.

V is TRBV6-1 and J is TRBJ2-1; the D gene could be TRBD1 or TRBD2 (5 bases each). V shed 1 base and J shed 8 bases, with 15 bases lying between them. This CDR3 contains 15 residues. Germline V gene sequence: CDR1 MNHNS, CDR2 SASEGT. DNA of the CDR3: TGTGCCAGCAGTGAAGTGGGGCAAGTGGGGGATGAGCAGTTCTTC. The encoded protein is CASSEVGQVGDEQFF.

On this clonotype itself: A junction boundary mismatches the germline segment, possibly from a read error. The rearrangement joins TRBV20-1 to TRBJ2-1, with D tentatively TRBD2 (6 bases). CDR3 length: 15 residues. Per the germline V gene, CDR1 is DFQATT and CDR2 is SNEGSKA (reference sequence). In DNA, the CDR3 is TGCGGTGCTTACTCGACTAGACTCGGCTACAATGAGCAGTTCTTC. Its protein product is CGAYSTRLGYNEQFF.